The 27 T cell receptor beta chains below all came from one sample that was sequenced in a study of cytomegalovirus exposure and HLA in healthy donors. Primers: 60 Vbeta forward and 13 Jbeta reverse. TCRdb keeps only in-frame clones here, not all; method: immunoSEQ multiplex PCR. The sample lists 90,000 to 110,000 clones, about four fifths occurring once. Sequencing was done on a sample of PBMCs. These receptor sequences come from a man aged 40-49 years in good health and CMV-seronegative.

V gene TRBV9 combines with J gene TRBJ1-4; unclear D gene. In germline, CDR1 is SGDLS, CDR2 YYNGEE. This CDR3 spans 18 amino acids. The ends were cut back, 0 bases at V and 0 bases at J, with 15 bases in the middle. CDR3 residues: CASSVESVTGATNEKLFF. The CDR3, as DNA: TGTGCCAGCAGCGTAGAGTCCGTCACCGGGGCAACTAATGAAAAACTGTTTTTT.

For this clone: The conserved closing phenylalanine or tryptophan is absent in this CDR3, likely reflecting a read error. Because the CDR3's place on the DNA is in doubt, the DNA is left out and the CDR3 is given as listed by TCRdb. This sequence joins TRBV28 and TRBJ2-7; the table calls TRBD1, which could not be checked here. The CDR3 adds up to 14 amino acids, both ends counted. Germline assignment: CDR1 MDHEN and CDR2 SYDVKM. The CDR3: CASSPGTELQPPLP.

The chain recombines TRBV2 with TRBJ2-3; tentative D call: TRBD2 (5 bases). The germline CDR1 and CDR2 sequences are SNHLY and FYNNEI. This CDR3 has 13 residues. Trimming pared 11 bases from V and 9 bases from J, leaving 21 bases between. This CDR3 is CAAWVLASSTQYF. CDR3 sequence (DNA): TGTGCCGCCTGGGTCCTAGCCAGTTCAACGCAGTATTTT.

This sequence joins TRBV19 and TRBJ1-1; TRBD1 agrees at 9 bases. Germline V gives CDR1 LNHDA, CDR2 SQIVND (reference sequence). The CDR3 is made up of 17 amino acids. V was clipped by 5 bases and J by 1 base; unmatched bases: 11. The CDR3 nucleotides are TGTGCCAGTAGTCCCCTGGACAGGGGCCTTAAGAACACTGAAGCTTTCTTT. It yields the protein CASSPLDRGLKNTEAFF.

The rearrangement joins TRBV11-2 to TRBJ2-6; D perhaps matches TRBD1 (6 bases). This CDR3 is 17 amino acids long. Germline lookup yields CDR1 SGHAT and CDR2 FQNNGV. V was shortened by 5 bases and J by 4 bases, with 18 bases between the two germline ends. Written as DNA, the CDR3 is TGTGCCAGCAGCCTAAGACAGAACAGGGCCGGGGCCAACGTCCTGACTTTC. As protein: CASSLRQNRAGANVLTF.

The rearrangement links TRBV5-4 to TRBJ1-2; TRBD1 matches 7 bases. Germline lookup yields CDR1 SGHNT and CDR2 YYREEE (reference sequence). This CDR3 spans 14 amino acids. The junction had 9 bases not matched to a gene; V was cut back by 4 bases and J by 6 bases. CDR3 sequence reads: CASSPQTGFHGYTF. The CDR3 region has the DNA TGTGCCAGCAGCCCCCAGACAGGGTTCCATGGCTACACCTTC.

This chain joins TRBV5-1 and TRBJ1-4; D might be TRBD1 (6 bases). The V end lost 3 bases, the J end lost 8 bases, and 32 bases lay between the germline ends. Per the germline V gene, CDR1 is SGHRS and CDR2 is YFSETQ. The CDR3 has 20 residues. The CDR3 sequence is CASSSRGSGADLILEEKLFF. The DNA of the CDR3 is TGCGCCAGCAGCTCCCGAGGGTCAGGGGCCGACCTGATATTGGAAGAAAAACTGTTTTTT.

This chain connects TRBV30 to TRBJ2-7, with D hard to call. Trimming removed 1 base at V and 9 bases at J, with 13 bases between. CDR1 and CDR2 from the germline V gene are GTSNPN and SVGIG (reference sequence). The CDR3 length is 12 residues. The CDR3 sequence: CAWSGLSGGQYF. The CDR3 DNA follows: TGTGCCTGGAGTGGCCTTAGTGGCGGGCAGTACTTC.

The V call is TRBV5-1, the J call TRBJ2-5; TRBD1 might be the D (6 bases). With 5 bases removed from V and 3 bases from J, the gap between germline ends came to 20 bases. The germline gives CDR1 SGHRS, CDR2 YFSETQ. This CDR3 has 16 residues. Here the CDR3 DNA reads TGCGCCAGCAGGTTACTCCCGGGACAATTAAAAGAGACCCAGTACTTC. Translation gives CASRLLPGQLKETQYF.

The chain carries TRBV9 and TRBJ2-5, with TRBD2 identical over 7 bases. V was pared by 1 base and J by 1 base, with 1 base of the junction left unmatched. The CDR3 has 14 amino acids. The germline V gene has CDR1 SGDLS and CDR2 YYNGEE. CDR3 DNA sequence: TGTGCCAGCAGCGTATCGGGGGGCCAAGAGACCCAGTACTTC. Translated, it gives CASSVSGGQETQYF.

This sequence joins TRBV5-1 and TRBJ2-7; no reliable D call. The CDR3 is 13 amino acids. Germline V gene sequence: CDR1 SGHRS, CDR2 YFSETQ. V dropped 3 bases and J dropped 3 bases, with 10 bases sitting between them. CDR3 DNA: TGCGCCAGCAGCTCCTCCGAGATCTACGAGCAGTACTTC. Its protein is CASSSSEIYEQYF.

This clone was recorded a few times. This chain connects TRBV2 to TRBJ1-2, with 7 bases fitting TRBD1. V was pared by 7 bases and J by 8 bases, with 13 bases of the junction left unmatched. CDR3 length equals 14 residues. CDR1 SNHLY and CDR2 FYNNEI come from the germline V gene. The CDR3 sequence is CASKYRDSALGYTF. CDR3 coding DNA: TGTGCCAGCAAATACCGGGACAGCGCCTTGGGCTACACCTTC.

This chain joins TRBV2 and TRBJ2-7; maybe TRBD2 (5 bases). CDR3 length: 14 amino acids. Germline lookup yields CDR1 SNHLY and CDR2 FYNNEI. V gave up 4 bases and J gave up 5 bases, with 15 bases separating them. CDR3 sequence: CASSAPLGVHEQYF. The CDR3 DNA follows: TGTGCCAGCAGTGCGCCCCTCGGGGTCCACGAGCAGTACTTC.

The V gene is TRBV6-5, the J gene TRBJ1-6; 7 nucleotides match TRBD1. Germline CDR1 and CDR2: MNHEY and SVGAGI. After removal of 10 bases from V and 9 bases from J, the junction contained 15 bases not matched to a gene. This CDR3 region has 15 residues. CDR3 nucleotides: TGTGCCACCGACAGGGCCTTGCCCTCAGTTTCACCCCTCCACTTT. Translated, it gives CATDRALPSVSPLHF.

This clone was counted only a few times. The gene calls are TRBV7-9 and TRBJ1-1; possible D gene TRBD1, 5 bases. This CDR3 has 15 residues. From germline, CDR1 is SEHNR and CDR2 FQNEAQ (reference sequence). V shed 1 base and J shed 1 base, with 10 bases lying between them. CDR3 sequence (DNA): TGTGCCAGCAGCTTAGTCCGTCAGGGGAACACTGAAGCTTTCTTT. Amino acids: CASSLVRQGNTEAFF.

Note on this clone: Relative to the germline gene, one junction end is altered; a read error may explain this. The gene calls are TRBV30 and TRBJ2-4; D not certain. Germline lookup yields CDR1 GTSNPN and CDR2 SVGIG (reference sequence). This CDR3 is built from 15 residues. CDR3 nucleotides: TGTGCCTGGAGTACTGACGCCTTAGCCAAAGACATTCAGTACTTC. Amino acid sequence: CAWSTDALAKDIQYF.

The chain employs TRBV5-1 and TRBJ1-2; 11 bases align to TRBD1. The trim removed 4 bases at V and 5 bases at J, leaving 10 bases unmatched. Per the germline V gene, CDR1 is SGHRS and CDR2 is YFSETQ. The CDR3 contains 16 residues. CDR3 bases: TGCGCCAGCAGCCAAATTACCGGGACAGGGGGTTATGGCTACACCTTC. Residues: CASSQITGTGGYGYTF.

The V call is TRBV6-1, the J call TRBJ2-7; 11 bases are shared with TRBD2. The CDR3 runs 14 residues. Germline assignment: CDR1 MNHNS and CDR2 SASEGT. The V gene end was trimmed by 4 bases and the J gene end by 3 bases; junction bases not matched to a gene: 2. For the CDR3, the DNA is TGTGCCAGCAGTGTTACTAGCGGGAGCTACGAGCAGTACTTC. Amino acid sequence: CASSVTSGSYEQYF.

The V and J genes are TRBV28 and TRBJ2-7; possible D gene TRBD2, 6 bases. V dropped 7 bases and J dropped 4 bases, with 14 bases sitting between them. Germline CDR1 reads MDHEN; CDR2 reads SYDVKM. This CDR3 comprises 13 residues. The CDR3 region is CASTRGPAYEQYF. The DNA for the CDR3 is TGTGCCAGCACGCGGGGACCAGCTTACGAGCAGTACTTC.

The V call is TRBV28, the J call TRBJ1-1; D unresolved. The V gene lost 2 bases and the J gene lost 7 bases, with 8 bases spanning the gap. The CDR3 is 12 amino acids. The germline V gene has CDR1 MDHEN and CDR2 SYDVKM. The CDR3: CASSLRRDEAFF. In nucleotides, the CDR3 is TGTGCCAGCAGTTTAAGGAGAGATGAAGCTTTCTTT. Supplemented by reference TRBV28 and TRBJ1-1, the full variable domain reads DVKVTQSSRYLVKRTGEKVFLECVQDMDHENMFWYRQDPGLGLRLIYFSYDVKMKEKGDIPEGYSVSREKKERFSLILESASTNQTSMYLCASSLRRDEAFFGQGTRLTVV.

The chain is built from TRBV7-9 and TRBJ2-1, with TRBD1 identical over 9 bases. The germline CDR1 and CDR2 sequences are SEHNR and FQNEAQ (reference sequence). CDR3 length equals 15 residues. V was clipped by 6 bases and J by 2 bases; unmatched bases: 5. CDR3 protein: CASSSGTGPYNEQFF. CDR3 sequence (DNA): TGTGCCAGCAGTTCCGGGACAGGGCCCTACAATGAGCAGTTCTTC.

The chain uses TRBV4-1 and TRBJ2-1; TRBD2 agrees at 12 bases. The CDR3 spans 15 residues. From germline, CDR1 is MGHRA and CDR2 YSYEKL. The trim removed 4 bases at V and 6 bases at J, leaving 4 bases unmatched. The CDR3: CASSRTGLAGNEQFF. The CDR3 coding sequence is TGCGCCAGCAGCCGAACGGGACTAGCGGGCAATGAGCAGTTCTTC.

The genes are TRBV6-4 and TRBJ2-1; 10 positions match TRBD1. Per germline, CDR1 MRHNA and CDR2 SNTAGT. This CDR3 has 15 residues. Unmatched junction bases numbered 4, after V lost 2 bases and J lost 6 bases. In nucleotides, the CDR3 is TGTGCCAGCAGTGACCTGGGACAGGGGATCAATGAGCAGTTCTTC. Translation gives CASSDLGQGINEQFF.

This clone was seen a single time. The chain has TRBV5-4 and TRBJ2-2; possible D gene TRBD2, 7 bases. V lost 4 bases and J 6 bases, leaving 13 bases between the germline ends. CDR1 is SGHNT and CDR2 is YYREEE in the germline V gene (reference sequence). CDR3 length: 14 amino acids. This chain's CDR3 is CASSQRGGPGELFF. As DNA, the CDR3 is TGTGCCAGCAGCCAGAGGGGGGGCCCCGGGGAGCTGTTTTTT.

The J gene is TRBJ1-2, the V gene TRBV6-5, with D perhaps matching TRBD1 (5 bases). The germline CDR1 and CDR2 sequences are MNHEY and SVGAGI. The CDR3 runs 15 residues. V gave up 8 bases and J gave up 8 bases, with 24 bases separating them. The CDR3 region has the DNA TGTGCCAGCTTTCTGCGGGCCAGGGAGGGTGGCGGCTACACCTTC. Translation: CASFLRAREGGGYTF.

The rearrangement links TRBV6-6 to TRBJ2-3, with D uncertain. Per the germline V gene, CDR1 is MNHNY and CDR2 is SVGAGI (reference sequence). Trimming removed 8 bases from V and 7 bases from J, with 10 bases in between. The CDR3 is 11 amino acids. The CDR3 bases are TGTGCCAGCCTGGAGCGAAATACGCAGTATTTT. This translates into CASLERNTQYF.

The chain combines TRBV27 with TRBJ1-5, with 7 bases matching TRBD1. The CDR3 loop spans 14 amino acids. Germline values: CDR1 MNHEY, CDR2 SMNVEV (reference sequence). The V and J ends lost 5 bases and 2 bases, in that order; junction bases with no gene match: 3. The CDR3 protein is CASSKTGGNQPQHF. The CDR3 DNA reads TGTGCCAGCAGTAAAACAGGGGGCAATCAGCCCCAGCATTTT.